These 25 T cell receptor beta chains share one sample of origin, sequenced in a study of cytomegalovirus exposure and HLA in healthy donors (dated by TCRdb to about 2017). The library was produced with the immunoSEQ multiplex PCR assay. For the multiplex PCR, a mixture combining 60 forward primers for TCR Vbeta segments and 13 reverse primers for TCR Jbeta segments was used. Here the immuneACCESS table is served through TCRdb, limited to in-frame sequences with V and J called. Missing clones are a known gap in these copies; in checked studies unresolved V genes cover under half, and the rest lacks a known reason. Across this sample there are over 150,000 clones, with roughly 80% seen only once. Clones ranked in the top ten supply around 8% of the sample. The sequencing input was PBMCs. These receptor sequences come from a male donor in good health and CMV-seropositive.

V gene TRBV19 combines with J gene TRBJ1-1; 8 positions agree with TRBD1. After removal of 5 bases from V and 10 bases from J, the junction contained 12 bases not matched to a gene. Germline assignment: CDR1 LNHDA and CDR2 SQIVND (reference sequence). The CDR3 spans 14 residues. This chain's CDR3 is CASSPSGTGSSAFF. The CDR3 nucleotides read TGTGCCAGTAGTCCGTCCGGGACAGGCTCTTCAGCTTTCTTT.

The chain couples TRBV6-1 to TRBJ1-5; possibly TRBD1 for D (5 bases). Germline assignment: CDR1 MNHNS and CDR2 SASEGT. V shed 2 bases and J shed 2 bases, with 13 bases lying between them. The CDR3 sequence is 16 residues long. This CDR3 is CASSESDTAGNQPQHF. As DNA, the CDR3 is TGTGCCAGCAGTGAATCGGACACGGCGGGCAATCAGCCCCAGCATTTT.

This sequence joins TRBV5-1 and TRBJ2-7; 7 nucleotides agree with TRBD2. The CDR3 covers 16 residues. Germline CDR1 SGHRS, CDR2 YFSETQ. V shed 3 bases and J 3 bases; nucleotides not matched to a gene: 12. Here the CDR3 reads CASSSALAHMHYEQYF. The CDR3 nucleotides read TGCGCCAGCAGCTCAGCACTAGCGCACATGCACTACGAGCAGTACTTC.

The V call is TRBV7-6, the J call TRBJ2-5; 7 bases agree with TRBD2. Per germline, CDR1 SGHVS and CDR2 FNYEAQ. The CDR3 has 15 residues. Trimming at V came to 7 bases and at J to 4 bases, leaving 12 bases not matched to a gene. The chain's CDR3 is CASNRAAGLRETQYF. As DNA, the CDR3 is TGTGCCAGCAACAGAGCAGCGGGGTTGAGAGAGACCCAGTACTTC.

The chain uses TRBV28 and TRBJ2-7; a weak D match, TRBD2 (7 bases). The CDR3 loop spans 15 amino acids. Germline V lookup: CDR1 MDHEN, CDR2 SYDVKM. V lost 3 bases to trimming and J lost 0 bases, with 12 bases between them. The CDR3 coding sequence is TGTGCCAGCAGTTTGGACGGGGGGCCCTCCTACGAGCAGTACTTC. Translating gives CASSLDGGPSYEQYF.

This clone has just one count. This chain links TRBV27 with TRBJ2-5, with D maybe TRBD1 (5 bases). The DNA end is more similar to TRBJ2-7, so the J call may be wrong. CDR3 length equals 15 residues. CDR1 and CDR2 from the germline V gene are MNHEY and SMNVEV (reference sequence). This chain's CDR3 is CASSLVRVKAGEQYF. In DNA form, the CDR3 reads TGTGCCAGCAGTTTAGTCAGGGTAAAAGCAGGCGAGCAGTACTTC.

This chain uses TRBV7-2 with TRBJ1-5; 8 bases fit TRBD1. The junction had 11 bases not matched to a gene; V was cut back by 6 bases and J by 7 bases. This CDR3 is built from 15 residues. Germline values: CDR1 SGHTA, CDR2 FQGNSA. The chain's CDR3 is CASRQTGVGRQPQHF. The DNA for the CDR3 is TGTGCCAGCAGACAGACAGGGGTGGGAAGACAGCCCCAGCATTTT.

A single count supports this clone. The chain uses TRBV16 and TRBJ2-7; D uncertain. Germline CDR1 is KGHSY and CDR2 is FQNENV. V lost 0 bases and J 6 bases, leaving 9 bases between the germline ends. This CDR3 is built from 13 residues. The CDR3 here is CASSQSKFGEQYF. In DNA, the CDR3 is TGTGCCAGCAGCCAATCGAAGTTCGGCGAGCAGTACTTC.

The chain employs TRBV7-8 and TRBJ2-1, with a weak D call TRBD2 (6 bases). Trimming took 0 bases from V and 8 from J, leaving 14 bases between them. Germline values: CDR1 SGHVS, CDR2 FQNEAQ. The CDR3 sequence is 15 residues long. The CDR3 is CASSLAETRPDEQFF. The CDR3 DNA is TGTGCCAGCAGCTTAGCGGAGACTAGGCCGGATGAGCAGTTCTTC.

Only one count was recorded for this clone. The chain is built from TRBV28 and TRBJ2-7; D remains ambiguous. Deletions cut 6 bases from V and 1 base from J, with 16 bases between. Germline lookup yields CDR1 MDHEN and CDR2 SYDVKM. This CDR3 region has 15 residues. Here the CDR3 DNA reads TGTGCCAGCAGCCGCCGCGGAGCCGGGTCCTACGAGCAGTACTTC. Its protein is CASSRRGAGSYEQYF. The full variable domain, in which reference TRBV28 and TRBJ2-7 provide the parts outside the CDR3, is DVKVTQSSRYLVKRTGEKVFLECVQDMDHENMFWYRQDPGLGLRLIYFSYDVKMKEKGDIPEGYSVSREKKERFSLILESASTNQTSMYLCASSRRGAGSYEQYFGPGTRLTVT.

The chain employs TRBV4-3 and TRBJ2-2; TRBD2 aligns across 14 bases. The CDR3 has 16 amino acids. The germline gives CDR1 LGHNA, CDR2 YSLEER. The V segment lost 6 bases and the J segment 7 bases; nucleotides outside the gene matches: 7. CDR3 region: CASSTGLAGVHGELFF. CDR3 bases: TGCGCCAGCAGTACGGGACTAGCGGGAGTTCACGGGGAGCTGTTTTTT.

This clone was seen only once. V usage is TRBV7-7 and J usage is TRBJ2-7; TRBD1 aligns across 8 bases. Germline loops: CDR1 SSHAT, CDR2 FNYEAQ (reference sequence). J was trimmed by 7 bases and V by 8 bases; bases with no gene match: 28. The CDR3 has 19 amino acids. For the CDR3, the DNA is TGTGCCAGCCTCCCGGACAGGGAAGGTGCCTTAGCAGGGGTTATTGAGCAGTACTTC. This translates into CASLPDREGALAGVIEQYF. The full variable domain, completed using reference TRBV7-7 and TRBJ2-7, is GAGVSQSPRYKVTKRGQDVTLRCDPISSHATLYWYQQALGQGPEFLTYFNYEAQPDKSGLPSDRFSAERPEGSISTLTIQRTEQRDSAMYRCASLPDREGALAGVIEQYFGPGTRLTVT.

The chain is built from TRBV18 and TRBJ2-7, with 9 bases fitting TRBD1. J gave up 3 bases and V 2 bases, and 11 bases lay outside the gene matches. The CDR3 contains 17 residues. CDR1 is KGHSH, CDR2 LQKENI, per germline. The DNA for the CDR3 is TGTGCCAGCTCACCAACTCCGGGACAGGGATGGGACTACGAGCAGTACTTC. Protein: CASSPTPGQGWDYEQYF.

This chain joins TRBV5-1 and TRBJ1-5; D remains unclear. V was clipped by 4 bases and J by 0 bases, with 5 bases between them. The CDR3 has 13 amino acids. The germline V gene has CDR1 SGHRS and CDR2 YFSETQ. The CDR3 DNA reads TGCGCCAGCAGCACAAATAGCAATCAGCCCCAGCATTTT. As protein: CASSTNSNQPQHF.

The chain employs TRBV19 and TRBJ2-7; 11 positions match TRBD1. The V and J ends lost 5 bases and 4 bases, in that order; junction bases with no gene match: 4. CDR3 length equals 14 residues. The germline V gene encodes CDR1 LNHDA and CDR2 SQIVND (reference sequence). CDR3 loop: CASSGQGAGYEQYF. CDR3 nucleotide sequence: TGTGCCAGTAGTGGACAGGGGGCTGGATACGAGCAGTACTTC.

The V gene is TRBV5-4, the J gene TRBJ1-1; possible D gene TRBD1, 6 bases. This CDR3 is 13 amino acids long. The V gene lost 4 bases and the J gene lost 6 bases, with 13 bases spanning the gap. Germline loops: CDR1 SGHNT, CDR2 YYREEE (reference sequence). CDR3 nucleotides: TGTGCCAGCAGCCCCGGACAGATCCCTGAAGCTTTCTTT. Amino acid sequence: CASSPGQIPEAFF. The variable domain in full, with the rest retrieved from reference TRBV5-4 and TRBJ1-1, is ETGVTQSPTHLIKTRGQQVTLRCSSQSGHNTVSWYQQALGQGPQFIFQYYREEENGRGNFPPRFSGLQFPNYSSELNVNALELDDSALYLCASSPGQIPEAFFGQGTRLTVV.

The gene calls are TRBV2 and TRBJ2-1, with 7 bases aligning to TRBD2. This CDR3 is built from 15 residues. The J segment lost 8 bases and the V segment lost 5 bases, leaving 12 bases of the junction unmatched. The germline V gene encodes CDR1 SNHLY and CDR2 FYNNEI. The CDR3 DNA sequence: TGTGCCAGCAGTTTACCGGGAGGTCGCATCTATGAGCAGTTCTTC. The encoded protein is CASSLPGGRIYEQFF.

This clone was recorded only once. The rearrangement uses TRBV7-7 and TRBJ2-7; a possible D gene is TRBD2 (5 bases). The CDR3 has 13 amino acids. The V gene's germline CDR1 is SSHAT and CDR2 FNYEAQ (reference sequence). The V end was cut by 1 base, the J end by 7 bases, with 11 bases between. CDR3 amino acids: CASSLGWSGEQYF. CDR3 sequence (DNA): TGTGCCAGCAGCTTAGGGTGGTCGGGAGAGCAGTACTTC.

V gene TRBV29-1 combines with J gene TRBJ2-1, with 9 bases identical to TRBD2. The CDR3 spans 13 residues. Trimming removed 2 bases from V and 13 bases from J; junction bases left unmatched: 9. Germline lookup yields CDR1 SQVTM and CDR2 ANQGSEA. In DNA form, the CDR3 reads TGCAGCGTTGAAAGGGGGACTAGCAAGGGTCAGTTCTTC. It codes for CSVERGTSKGQFF.

The chain uses TRBV11-2 and TRBJ2-7, with D tentatively TRBD2 (5 bases). The V gene lost 2 bases and the J gene lost 4 bases, with 12 bases spanning the gap. CDR3 length: 14 amino acids. The germline CDR1 and CDR2 sequences are SGHAT and FQNNGV. DNA for the CDR3: TGTGCCAGCAGCTTAAGGTCACGGGGTTACGAGCAGTACTTC. Translated: CASSLRSRGYEQYF.

A few counts support this clone. The V gene is TRBV19, the J gene TRBJ1-5; perhaps TRBD1 as D (5 bases). Deletions cut 5 bases from V and 6 bases from J, with 17 bases between. The CDR3 is 15 residues long. In germline, CDR1 is LNHDA, CDR2 SQIVND (reference sequence). The CDR3 reads CASSQVGGTGQPQHF. The DNA for the CDR3 is TGTGCCAGTAGTCAGGTCGGAGGGACGGGTCAGCCCCAGCATTTT.

The V gene is TRBV10-3, the J gene TRBJ1-2; D is unresolved. The CDR3 runs to 14 residues. The ends were cut back, 4 bases at V and 1 base at J, with 10 bases in the middle. Germline values: CDR1 ENHRY, CDR2 SYGVKD. CDR3 DNA sequence: TGTGCCATCAGTGGGACGGGGATTAACTATGGCTACACCTTC. Translated: CAISGTGINYGYTF.

This rearrangement joins TRBV7-9 to TRBJ1-2, with D unresolved. Germline V gives CDR1 SEHNR, CDR2 FQNEAQ (reference sequence). The CDR3 covers 16 residues. Trimming took 4 bases from V and 4 from J, leaving 19 bases between them. The chain's CDR3 is CASSSRGFDKSYGYTF. Written as DNA, the CDR3 is TGTGCCAGCAGCTCACGGGGTTTCGATAAATCCTATGGCTACACCTTC.

The chain uses TRBV18 and TRBJ2-1; 7 bases line up with TRBD1. V dropped 5 bases and J dropped 9; count of bases not matched to a gene: 10. The CDR3 runs to 14 residues. Germline loops: CDR1 KGHSH, CDR2 LQKENI. The CDR3 coding sequence is TGTGCCAGCTCATCATTTGACAGGGATGGTGAGCAGTTCTTC. Amino acids: CASSSFDRDGEQFF.

The chain joins TRBV6-1 to TRBJ2-7; TRBD1 aligns across 8 bases. CDR1 and CDR2 from the germline V gene are MNHNS and SASEGT. The CDR3 is 13 residues long. Trimming removed 7 bases from V and 5 bases from J; junction bases left unmatched: 7. The CDR3 sequence is CASTGGAPHEQYF. The DNA of the CDR3 is TGTGCCAGCACAGGGGGCGCCCCACACGAGCAGTACTTC.